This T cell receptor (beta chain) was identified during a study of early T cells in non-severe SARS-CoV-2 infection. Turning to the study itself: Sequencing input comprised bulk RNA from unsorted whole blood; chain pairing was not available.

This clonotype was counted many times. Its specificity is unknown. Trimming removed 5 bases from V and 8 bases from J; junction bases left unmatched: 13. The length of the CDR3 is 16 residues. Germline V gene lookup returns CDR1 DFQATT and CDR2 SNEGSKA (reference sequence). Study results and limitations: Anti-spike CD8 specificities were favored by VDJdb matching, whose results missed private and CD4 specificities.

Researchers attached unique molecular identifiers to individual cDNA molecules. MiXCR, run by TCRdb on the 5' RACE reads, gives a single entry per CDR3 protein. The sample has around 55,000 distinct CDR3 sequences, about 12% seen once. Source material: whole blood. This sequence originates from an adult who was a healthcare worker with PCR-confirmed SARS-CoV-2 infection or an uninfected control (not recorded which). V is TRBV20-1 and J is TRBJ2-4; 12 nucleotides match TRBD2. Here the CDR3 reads CSAPLRLAGDPDIQYF. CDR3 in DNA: TGCAGTGCTCCCCTTCGACTAGCGGGGGACCCCGACATTCAGTACTTC.